One sample yielded the 2 T cell receptor beta chains listed below, sequenced in a study of T cells in Graves' hyperthyroidism and ophthalmopathy. RNA transcripts gave rise to amplified TCR beta CDR3 regions. With the HTBI primer set, the TCR CDR3 went through a first round of RT-PCR. TCRdb recomputed calls from the multiplex PCR reads with MiXCR, one row per CDR3 protein. This repertoire shows a few hundred thousand distinct CDR3 sequences, approximately 44% found once; its top ten account for roughly 8.2%. Source material: peripheral blood or thyroid tissue (not recorded which). These receptors were obtained from a young woman with Graves' hyperthyroidism.

This clonotype showed up many times. The chain couples TRBV5-4 to TRBJ2-7; possible D gene TRBD2, 5 bases. This CDR3 has 14 residues. V lost 2 bases and J 5 bases, leaving 14 bases between the germline ends. In germline, CDR1 is SGHNT, CDR2 YYREEE (reference sequence). CDR3 loop: CASSLWGDVDEQYF. CDR3 sequence (DNA): TGTGCCAGCAGCTTATGGGGAGACGTCGACGAGCAGTACTTC. The whole variable domain, remainder taken from reference TRBV5-4 and TRBJ2-7, is ETGVTQSPTHLIKTRGQQVTLRCSSQSGHNTVSWYQQALGQGPQFIFQYYREEENGRGNFPPRFSGLQFPNYSSELNVNALELDDSALYLCASSLWGDVDEQYFGPGTRLTVT.

This clonotype was seen repeatedly, ten times or more. The chain is built from TRBV10-3 and TRBJ2-2; D unresolved. With 7 bases removed from V and 7 bases from J, the gap between germline ends came to 7 bases. Germline CDR1 ENHRY, CDR2 SYGVKD. The CDR3 extends over 11 amino acids. Here the CDR3 reads CAIKTRGELFF. The CDR3 coding sequence is TGTGCCATCAAGACCCGCGGGGAGCTGTTTTTT.